This T cell receptor beta chain came from a study of PD-1 blockade in classical Hodgkin lymphoma. Whole-study findings and limits: Diversity similar to that of newly diagnosed patients was seen at baseline in complete responders.

Time point: cycle 4 day 1 (C4D1), after less than seven weeks of nivolumab. Every patient was affected by relapse after autologous stem cell transplantation, while exposure to brentuximab vedotin was not uniform. Comments on this clone: Its specificity is not known.

Profiling relied on immunoSEQ multiplex PCR, and the TCRdb table lists in-frame clones only, not all of them. This table holds tens of thousands of clones, about nine tenths found once. This CDR3 is built from 15 residues. Between the trimmed V and J ends, which lost 2 bases and 2 bases, there was a span of 11 bases. CDR1 and CDR2 (germline): LNHDA, SQIVND (reference sequence). J is TRBJ2-3 and V is TRBV19; unclear D gene. The sequence came from a human donor with classical Hodgkin lymphoma. The sample here was peripheral blood mononuclear cells (PBMCs), taken before the fourth cycle of nivolumab. The DNA of the CDR3 is TGTGCCAGTAGTATAACGGGTCCCCTCACAGATACGCAGTATTTT. This gives the protein CASSITGPLTDTQYF.